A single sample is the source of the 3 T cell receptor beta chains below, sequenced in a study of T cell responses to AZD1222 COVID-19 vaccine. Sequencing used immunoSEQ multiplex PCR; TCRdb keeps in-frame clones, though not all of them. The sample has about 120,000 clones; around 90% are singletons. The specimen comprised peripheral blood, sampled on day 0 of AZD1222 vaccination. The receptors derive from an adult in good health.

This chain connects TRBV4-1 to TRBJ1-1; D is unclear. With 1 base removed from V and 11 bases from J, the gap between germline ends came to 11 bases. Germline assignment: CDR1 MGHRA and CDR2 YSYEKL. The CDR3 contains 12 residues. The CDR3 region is CASSQGGTGAFF. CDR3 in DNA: TGCGCCAGCAGCCAAGGAGGCACTGGCGCTTTCTTT.

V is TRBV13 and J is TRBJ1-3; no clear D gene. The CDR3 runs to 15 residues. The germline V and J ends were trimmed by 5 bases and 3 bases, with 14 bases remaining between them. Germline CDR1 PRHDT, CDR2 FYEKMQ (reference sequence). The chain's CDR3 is CASSRRTDLGNTIYF. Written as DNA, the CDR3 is TGTGCCAGCAGCCGGAGGACGGACCTTGGAAACACCATATATTTT.

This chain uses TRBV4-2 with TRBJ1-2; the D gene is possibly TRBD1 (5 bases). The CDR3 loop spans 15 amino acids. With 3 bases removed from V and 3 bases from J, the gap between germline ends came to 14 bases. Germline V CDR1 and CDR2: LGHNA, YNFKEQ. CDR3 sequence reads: CASSQRGRVDYGYTF. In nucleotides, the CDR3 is TGTGCCAGCAGCCAGCGGGGCCGGGTGGACTATGGCTACACCTTC.